What follows is one T cell receptor (beta chain) and its context. Its antigen is still unknown. TCR beta CDR3 sequences were amplified from RNA transcripts. HTBI primers drove first-round RT-PCR of the TCR CDR3. One entry per CDR3 protein results from TCRdb running MiXCR on the multiplex PCR reads. The repertoire holds more than 450,000 distinct CDR3 sequences, with about 20% as singletons. The data derive from a study of T cells in Graves' hyperthyroidism and ophthalmopathy. General study results and limits: In simple terms, a model built on 13 V-J features told ophthalmopathy apart from stable hyperthyroidism.

Germline-derived CDR1 and CDR2 are SGHAT and FQNNGV. The CDR3 has 16 amino acids. With V trimmed by 5 bases and J by 2 bases, 10 bases remained unmatched. This clonotype was sampled from a middle-aged man with Graves' ophthalmopathy. Input material: blood. This sequence joins TRBV11-2 and TRBJ2-7; 9 bases align to TRBD2. CDR3 nucleotide sequence: TGTGCCAGCAGCCCCCGGTTAGCGGGGGTGGCCTACGAGCAGTACTTC. This sequence encodes CASSPRLAGVAYEQYF.